These 14 T cell receptor beta chains share one sample of origin, sequenced in a study of monozygotic twins with inflammatory bowel disease. Reprocessing the 5' RACE reads, TCRdb reports a single entry for every CDR3 protein and omits DNA. The repertoire table contains 110,000 or so distinct CDR3 sequences. The sample was blood. These receptors were obtained from a human donor with ulcerative colitis or Crohn's disease, or a healthy co-twin of an affected twin (not recorded which).

The CDR3 spells CASSSGPPDGKLFF. This chain connects TRBV5-1 to TRBJ1-4. The CDR3 totals 14 residues. The V gene's germline CDR1 is SGHRS and CDR2 YFSETQ.

This chain links TRBV15 with TRBJ1-2; TCRdb calls TRBD1, which cannot be checked without DNA. The CDR3 consists of 14 residues. Germline CDR1 and CDR2: LNHNV and YYDKDF (reference sequence). The CDR3 loop reads CATTLGTTNYGYTF.

CDR3 loop: CASSLAQGGNYNSPLHF. J is TRBJ1-6 and V is TRBV7-6. The CDR3 runs to 17 residues. Germline CDR1 SGHVS, CDR2 FNYEAQ.

The rearrangement links TRBV11-2 to TRBJ1-1. The CDR3 has 12 amino acids. Germline CDR1 is SGHAT and CDR2 is FQNNGV. This CDR3 reads CASSALGTEAFF.

This chain connects TRBV4-3 to TRBJ1-1. The CDR3 length is 13 residues. Germline CDR1 reads LGHNA; CDR2 reads YSLEER. The CDR3 reads CASSQELGGDAFF.

V gene TRBV7-2 combines with J gene TRBJ1-5. Germline CDR1 reads SGHTA; CDR2 reads FQGNSA. The CDR3 contains 13 residues. This CDR3 reads CASSLESHQPQHF.

V usage is TRBV20-1 and J usage is TRBJ2-7; the D call of TRBD2 rests on TCRdb alone, since no DNA is present to check it. The CDR3 extends over 14 amino acids. Germline CDR1 reads DFQATT; CDR2 reads SNEGSKA (reference sequence). The CDR3 protein is CSASGGALTYEQYF.

This chain connects TRBV9 to TRBJ1-1; with no DNA, the TCRdb D assignment of TRBD1 cannot be verified. This CDR3 region has 13 residues. Germline lookup yields CDR1 SGDLS and CDR2 YYNGEE. CDR3: CASRNLRDTEAFF.

The rearrangement links TRBV28 to TRBJ1-2; checking the TCRdb D call of TRBD1 is not possible without DNA. Germline values: CDR1 MDHEN, CDR2 SYDVKM. The CDR3 spans 15 residues. CDR3 sequence reads: CASKRGDRGNYGYTF.

The genes are TRBV7-3 and TRBJ1-6; TCRdb's D call of TRBD1 is untestable without DNA. The CDR3 runs to 14 residues. CDR1 is SGHTA, CDR2 FQGTGA, per germline. This CDR3 reads CASSLDGAGSPLHF.

The rearrangement uses TRBV30 and TRBJ1-4. Germline V lookup: CDR1 GTSNPN, CDR2 SVGIG (reference sequence). The CDR3 totals 15 residues. CDR3 loop: CAWSVQRGTNEKLFF. The whole variable domain, filled in from reference TRBV30 and TRBJ1-4, reads SQTIHQWPATLVQPVGSPLSLECTVEGTSNPNLYWYRQAAGRGLQLLFYSVGIGQISSEVPQNLSASRPQDRQFILSSKKLLLSDSGFYLCAWSVQRGTNEKLFFGSGTQLSVL.

The chain carries TRBV10-3 and TRBJ2-7; TCRdb returns TRBD2, unconfirmable since there is no DNA. Germline values: CDR1 ENHRY, CDR2 SYGVKD. The CDR3 has 19 residues. The CDR3: CAISVGLTSGRKSSYEQYF.

The chain links TRBV9 to TRBJ1-2. The germline CDR1 and CDR2 sequences are SGDLS and YYNGEE. CDR3 length: 15 residues. CDR3 sequence: CASSISPGTDYGYTF.

V is TRBV12-3 or TRBV12-4 and J is TRBJ2-2. CDR3 length equals 15 residues. CDR3 region: CASSLDGLSTGELFF.